This T cell receptor beta chain originates from a study of CD8 T cells in cerebrospinal fluid in Alzheimer's disease. Regarding the study as a whole: The largest CSF clone was proportionally bigger in mild cognitive impairment or Alzheimer's disease than controls.

Profiling of CSF cells used 10X single-cell V(D)J plus 5' expression. TCRdb reprocessed the 10x single-cell sequencing reads; each CDR3 protein has one entry and no DNA is given. The table lists more than 950 distinct CDR3 sequences. Its frequency marks this clonotype as medium-sized. What it binds is unknown. CDR3 length: 14 amino acids. Germline V gene sequence: CDR1 KGHSH, CDR2 LQKENI. The specimen was cerebrospinal fluid. The source of this sequence is a human donor with Alzheimer's disease. The chain combines TRBV18 with TRBJ2-7; TCRdb's D call, TRBD1, is unchecked because there is no DNA. The CDR3 reads CASSLTGTDYEQYF.